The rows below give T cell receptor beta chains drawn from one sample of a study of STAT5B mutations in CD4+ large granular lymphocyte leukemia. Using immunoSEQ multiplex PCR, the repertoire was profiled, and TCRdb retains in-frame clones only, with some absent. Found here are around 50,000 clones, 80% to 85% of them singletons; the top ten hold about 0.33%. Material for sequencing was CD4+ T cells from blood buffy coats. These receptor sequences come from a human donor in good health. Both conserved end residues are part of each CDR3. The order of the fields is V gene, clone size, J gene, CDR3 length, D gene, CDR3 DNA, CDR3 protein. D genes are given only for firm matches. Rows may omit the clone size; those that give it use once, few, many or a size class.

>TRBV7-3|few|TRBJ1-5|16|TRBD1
TGTGCCAGCAGCTCCCTTTGGGAGACAGGGGTGCAGCCCCAGCATTTT
CASSSLWETGVQPQHF
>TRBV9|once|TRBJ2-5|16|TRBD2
TGTGCCAGCAGCTATGGGACTAGCGGGGGTCAAGAGACCCAGTACTTC
CASSYGTSGGQETQYF
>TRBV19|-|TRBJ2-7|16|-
TGTGCCAGTATGTCAGCCGAAGACTTAAGGGCCTACGAGCAGTACTTC
CASMSAEDLRAYEQYF
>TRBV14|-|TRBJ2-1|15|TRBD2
TGTGCCAGCAGCACACCCGGGACTATTTACAATGAGCAGTTCTTC
CASSTPGTIYNEQFF
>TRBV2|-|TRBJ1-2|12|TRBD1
TGTGCCAGCAGGACAGGGGGGGATGGCTACACCTTC
CASRTGGDGYTF
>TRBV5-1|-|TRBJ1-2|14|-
TGCGCCAGCAGCTGGGACCTCAACAGAGGAGGCTACACCTTC
CASSWDLNRGGYTF
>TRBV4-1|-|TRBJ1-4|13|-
TGCGCCAGCAGCATGCTTCGGGGTGAAAAACTGTTTTTT
CASSMLRGEKLFF
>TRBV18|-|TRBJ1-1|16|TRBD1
TGTGCCAGCTCACCACTCCTACAGGGGCGGGACACTGAAGCTTTCTTT
CASSPLLQGRDTEAFF
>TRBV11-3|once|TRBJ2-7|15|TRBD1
TGTGCCAGCAGTTTTAGGGGACAGTGGACCTACGAGCAGTACTTC
CASSFRGQWTYEQYF
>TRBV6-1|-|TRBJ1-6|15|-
TGTGCCAGCAGTGAGACCGCAGGGTGGAATTCACCCCTCCACTTT
CASSETAGWNSPLHF
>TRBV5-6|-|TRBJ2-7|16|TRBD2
TGTGCCAGCAGCTTGGGGACTAGCGGGGGCCGGTACGAGCAGTACTTC
CASSLGTSGGRYEQYF
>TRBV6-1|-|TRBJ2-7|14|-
TGTGCCAGCACTCAAAGGGGGAGCTCCTACGAGCAGTACTTC
CASTQRGSSYEQYF
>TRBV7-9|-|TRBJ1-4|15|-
TGTGCCAGCAGCTTATCACCAAACGGATTCGAAAAACTGTTTTTT
CASSLSPNGFEKLFF
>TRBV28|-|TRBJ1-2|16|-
TGTGCCAGCAGTTCCTCCACACGGACTACCTTCTATGGCTACACCTTC
CASSSSTRTTFYGYTF
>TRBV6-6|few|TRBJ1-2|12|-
TGTGCCAGCAGTTACGAGCCATATGGCTACACCTTC
CASSYEPYGYTF
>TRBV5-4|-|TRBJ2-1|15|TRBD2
TGTGCCAGCAGCTTTGGCGGGGGGCCCTACAATGAGCAGTTCTTC
CASSFGGGPYNEQFF
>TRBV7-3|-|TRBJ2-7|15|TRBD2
TGTGCCAGCAGCTTACGGGCTAGCGGGAGCGACGAGCAGTACTTC
CASSLRASGSDEQYF
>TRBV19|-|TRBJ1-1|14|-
TGTGCCAGTAGTATAAACATAGGGGACACTGAAGCTTTCTTT
CASSINIGDTEAFF
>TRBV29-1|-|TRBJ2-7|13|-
TGCAGCGGTTCCTTCGCGGGCCGCTACGAGCAGTACTTC
CSGSFAGRYEQYF
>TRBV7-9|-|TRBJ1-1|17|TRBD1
TGTGCCAGCAGCTTAGGAGGGGGCCCCTGGTCCCGGGATGAAGCTTTCTTT
CASSLGGGPWSRDEAFF
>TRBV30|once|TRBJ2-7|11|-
TGTGCCTTGGGACAAAGCTACGAGCAGTACTTC
CALGQSYEQYF
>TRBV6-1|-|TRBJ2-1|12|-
TGTGCCAGCAGTGTTTCGATAGTTGAGCAGTTCTTC
CASSVSIVEQFF
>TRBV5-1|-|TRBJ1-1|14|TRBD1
TGCGCCAGCAGCTTGGAGGGGGCAGGGACTGAAGCTTTCTTT
CASSLEGAGTEAFF
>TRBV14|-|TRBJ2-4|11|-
TGTGCCAGCAGCCAATTGGGCATTCAGTACTTC
CASSQLGIQYF
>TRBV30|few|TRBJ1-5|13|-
TGTGCCTGGAGTGTACAGGGCAATCAGCCCCAGCATTTT
CAWSVQGNQPQHF
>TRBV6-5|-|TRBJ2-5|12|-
TGTGCCAGCAGTTACTCGCTGGAGACCCAGTACTTC
CASSYSLETQYF
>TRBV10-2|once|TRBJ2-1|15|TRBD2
TGCGCCAGCAGTGGAACTAGCGGGAGCTACAATGAGCAGTTCTTC
CASSGTSGSYNEQFF
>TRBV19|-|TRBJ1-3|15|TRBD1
TGTGCCAGTAAGGTAACAGGGGGCTCTGGAAACACCATATATTTT
CASKVTGGSGNTIYF
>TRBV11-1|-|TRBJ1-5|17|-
TGTGCCAGCAGCCAGAGGGGACCCGACCGGAGGTATCAGCCCCAGCATTTT
CASSQRGPDRRYQPQHF
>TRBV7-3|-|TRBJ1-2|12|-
TGTGCCAGCAGCCTGGACGGAGGGAGCTACACCTTC
CASSLDGGSYTF
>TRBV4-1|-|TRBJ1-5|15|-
TGCGCCAGCAGCCATCTTACGGGGAGCAATCAGCCCCAGCATTTT
CASSHLTGSNQPQHF
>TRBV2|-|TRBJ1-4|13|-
TGTGCCAGCAGAGCCGTGAGGGGTGAAAAACTGTTTTTT
CASRAVRGEKLFF
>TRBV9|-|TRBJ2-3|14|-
TGTGCCAGCAGCGTAGCCCCCCTCACAGATACGCAGTATTTT
CASSVAPLTDTQYF
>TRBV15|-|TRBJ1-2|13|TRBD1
TGTGCCACCAGCAGCCGGACAGGCTATGGCTACACCTTC
CATSSRTGYGYTF
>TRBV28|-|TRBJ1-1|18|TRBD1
TGTGCCAGCAGTTTAATAGGGACAGGGGTCCATCTGAACACTGAAGCTTTCTTT
CASSLIGTGVHLNTEAFF
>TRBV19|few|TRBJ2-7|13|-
TGTGCCAGGAGACAGGTTCAGAACTACGAGCAGTACTTC
CARRQVQNYEQYF
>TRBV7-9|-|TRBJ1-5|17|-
TGTGCCAGCAGCCCCCCCGTGGCGACAGGAGACAATCAGCCCCAGCATTTT
CASSPPVATGDNQPQHF
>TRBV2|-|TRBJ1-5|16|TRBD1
TGTGCCAGCAGTTCCGAAACAGGGGCCGTCAATCAGCCCCAGCATTTT
CASSSETGAVNQPQHF
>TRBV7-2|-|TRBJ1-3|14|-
TGTGCCAGCAGCTTTGGGGCGGCTGGAAACACCATATATTTT
CASSFGAAGNTIYF
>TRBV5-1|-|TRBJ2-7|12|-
TGCGCCAGCAGCTTTATCCAGGACGAGCAGTACTTC
CASSFIQDEQYF
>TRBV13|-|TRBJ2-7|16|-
TGTGCCAGCAGCCCAATCTCCTACTCAATTCCCGACGAGCAGTACTTC
CASSPISYSIPDEQYF
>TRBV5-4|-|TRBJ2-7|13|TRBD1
TGTGCCAGCAGCCCGGGACAGGGGGACGAGCAGTACTTC
CASSPGQGDEQYF
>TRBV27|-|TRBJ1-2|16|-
TGTGCCAGCAGTTTATCCTTCGGGACTCCGAACTATGGCTACACCTTC
CASSLSFGTPNYGYTF
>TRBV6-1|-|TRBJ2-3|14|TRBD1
TGTGCCAGCAGTGACAGGGGGAGCACAGATACGCAGTATTTT
CASSDRGSTDTQYF
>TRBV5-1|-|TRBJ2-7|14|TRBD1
TGCGCCAGCAGCTTCAGACAGGGGAGGAACGAGCAGTACTTC
CASSFRQGRNEQYF